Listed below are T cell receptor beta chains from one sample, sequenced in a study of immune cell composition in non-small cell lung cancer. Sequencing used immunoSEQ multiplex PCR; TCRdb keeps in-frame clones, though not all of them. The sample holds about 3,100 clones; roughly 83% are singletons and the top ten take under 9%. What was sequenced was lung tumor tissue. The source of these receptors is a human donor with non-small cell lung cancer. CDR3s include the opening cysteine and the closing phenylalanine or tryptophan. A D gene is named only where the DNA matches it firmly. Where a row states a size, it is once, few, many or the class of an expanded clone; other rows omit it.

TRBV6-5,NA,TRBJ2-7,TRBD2,CATWEGPPYEQYF,TGTGCCACCTGGGAGGGCCCTCCCTACGAGCAGTACTTC
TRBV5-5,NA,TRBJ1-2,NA,CASSRTLRQDYGYTF,TGTGCCAGCAGCCGCACCCTAAGACAGGACTATGGCTACACCTTC
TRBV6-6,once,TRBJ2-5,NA,CASSYGNQETQYF,TGTGCCAGCAGTTATGGCAACCAAGAGACCCAGTACTTC
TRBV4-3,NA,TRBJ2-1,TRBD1,CASSQSWQGAGEQFF,TGCGCCAGCAGCCAATCATGGCAGGGGGCAGGTGAGCAGTTCTTC
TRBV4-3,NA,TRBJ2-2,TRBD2,CASSQDRPGLATTGELFF,TGCGCCAGCAGCCAAGATCGCCCGGGACTAGCTACGACCGGGGAGCTGTTTTTT
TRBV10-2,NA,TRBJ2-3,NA,CASSAQRGRTDTQYF,TGCGCCAGCAGTGCGCAAAGGGGTCGGACAGATACGCAGTATTTT
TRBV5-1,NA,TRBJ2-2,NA,CASRWTDPGELFF,TGCGCCAGCAGATGGACAGACCCCGGGGAGCTGTTTTTT
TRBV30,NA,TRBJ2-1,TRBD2,CAWNRGSGGNNEQFF,TGTGCCTGGAACCGGGGTAGCGGGGGAAACAATGAGCAGTTCTTC
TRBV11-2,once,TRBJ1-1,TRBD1,CASSLGAGGLGEAFF,TGTGCCAGCAGCTTAGGGGCAGGGGGTTTAGGTGAAGCTTTCTTT
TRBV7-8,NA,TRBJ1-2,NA,CASSLVLSPSHGYTF,TGTGCCAGCAGCTTAGTACTTAGTCCAAGCCATGGCTACACCTTC
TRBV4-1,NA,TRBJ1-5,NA,CASSQTGLMGNQPQHF,TGCGCCAGCAGCCAAACAGGGCTTATGGGCAATCAGCCCCAGCATTTT
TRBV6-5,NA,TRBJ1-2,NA,CASSRTSYGYTF,TGTGCCAGCAGTCGGACAAGCTATGGCTACACCTTC
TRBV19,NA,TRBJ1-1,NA,CASRAPGVNTEAFF,TGTGCCAGTAGGGCCCCAGGGGTGAACACTGAAGCTTTCTTT
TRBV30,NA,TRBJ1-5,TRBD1,CAWQGTENQPQHF,TGTGCCTGGCAAGGGACAGAGAATCAGCCCCAGCATTTT
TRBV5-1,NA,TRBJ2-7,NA,CASSWAQGGYEQYF,TGCGCCAGCAGCTGGGCGCAGGGAGGCTACGAGCAGTACTTC
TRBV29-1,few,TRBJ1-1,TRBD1,CSACTGTANTEAFF,TGCAGCGCGTGCACCGGGACAGCAAACACTGAAGCTTTCTTT
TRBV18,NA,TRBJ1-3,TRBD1,CASSPRDRGYRNTIYF,TGTGCCAGCTCACCTCGGGACAGGGGTTACCGAAACACCATATATTTT
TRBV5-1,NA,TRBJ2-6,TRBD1,CASSLASTGYSGANVLTF,TGCGCCAGCAGCTTGGCCTCGACAGGGTACTCTGGGGCCAACGTCCTGACTTTC
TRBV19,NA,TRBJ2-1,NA,CASSMGGEQFF,TGTGCCAGTAGTATGGGGGGAGAGCAGTTCTTC
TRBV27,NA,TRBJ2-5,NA,CASSLTGETQYF,TGTGCCAGCAGTTTAACCGGAGAGACCCAGTACTTC
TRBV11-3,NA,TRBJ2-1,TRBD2,CASRLSGEYNEQFF,TGTGCCAGCAGACTTAGCGGGGAGTACAATGAGCAGTTCTTC
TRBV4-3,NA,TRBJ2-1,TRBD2,CASSQVSGRSGFYNEQFF,TGCGCCAGCAGCCAAGTGAGCGGGAGATCCGGCTTCTACAATGAGCAGTTCTTC
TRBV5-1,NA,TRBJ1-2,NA,CASSPVDRANYGYTF,TGCGCCAGCAGCCCGGTGGACAGAGCTAACTATGGCTACACCTTC
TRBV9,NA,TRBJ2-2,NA,CASSVSNTGELFF,TGTGCCAGCAGCGTTAGTAACACCGGGGAGCTGTTTTTT
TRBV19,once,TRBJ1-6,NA,CASGEGANSPLHF,TGTGCCAGCGGCGAAGGAGCAAATTCACCCCTCCACTTT
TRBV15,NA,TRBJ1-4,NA,CATSRGLNEKLFF,TGTGCCACCAGCAGAGGACTGAATGAAAAACTGTTTTTT
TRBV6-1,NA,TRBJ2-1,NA,CASRTQGPYNEQFF,TGTGCCAGCAGGACACAGGGACCCTACAATGAGCAGTTCTTC
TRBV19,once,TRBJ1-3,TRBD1,CASRQGAMNSGNTIYF,TGTGCCAGCAGACAGGGGGCTATGAACTCGGGAAACACCATATATTTT
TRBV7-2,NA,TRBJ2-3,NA,CASSFIDTQYF,TGTGCCAGCAGCTTTATAGATACGCAGTATTTT